This TCR beta chain is from a study of blood T cell repertoires in COVID-19. Data came from immunoSEQ multiplex PCR; TCRdb stores just in-frame clones and leaves some out. The data contain some 150,000 clones, 70% to 90% of them singletons. This clone appeared a single time. This receptor was identified in an older woman with acute or convalescent COVID-19. Material for sequencing was peripheral blood.

The CDR3 loop is CATLIKGDRGHGYTF. The CDR3 DNA reads TGTGCCACCCTTATTAAGGGGGACAGGGGCCATGGCTACACCTTC. The chain is built from TRBV27 and TRBJ1-2; 10 bases agree with TRBD1. The germline V gene encodes CDR1 MNHEY and CDR2 SMNVEV (reference sequence). V trimming: 10 bases; J trimming: 6 bases; junction bases outside the gene matches: 14. This CDR3 comprises 15 residues.